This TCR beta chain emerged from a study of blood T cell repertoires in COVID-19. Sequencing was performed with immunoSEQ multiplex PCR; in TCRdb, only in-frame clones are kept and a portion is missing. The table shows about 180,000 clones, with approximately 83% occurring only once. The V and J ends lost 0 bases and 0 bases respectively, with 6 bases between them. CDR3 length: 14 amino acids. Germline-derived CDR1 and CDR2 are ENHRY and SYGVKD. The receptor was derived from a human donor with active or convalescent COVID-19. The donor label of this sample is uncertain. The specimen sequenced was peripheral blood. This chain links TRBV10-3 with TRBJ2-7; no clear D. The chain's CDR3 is CAISESFGSYEQYF. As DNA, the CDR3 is TGTGCCATCAGTGAGTCGTTCGGCTCCTACGAGCAGTACTTC.